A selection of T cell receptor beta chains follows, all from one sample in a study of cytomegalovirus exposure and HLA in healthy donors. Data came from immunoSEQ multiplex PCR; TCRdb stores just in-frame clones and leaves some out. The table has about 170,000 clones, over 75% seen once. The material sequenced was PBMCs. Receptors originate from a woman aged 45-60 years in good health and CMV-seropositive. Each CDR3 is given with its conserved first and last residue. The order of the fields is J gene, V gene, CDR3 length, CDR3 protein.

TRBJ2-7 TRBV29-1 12 CSVNRGNYEQYF
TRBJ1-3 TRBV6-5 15 CASSKGGFSGNTIYF
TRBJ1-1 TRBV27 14 CASSPQRAGTEAFF
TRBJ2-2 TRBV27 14 CASSLGGRDGELFF
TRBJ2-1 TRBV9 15 CASSAFGTSYNEQFF
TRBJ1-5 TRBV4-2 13 CASSQDYLQPQHF
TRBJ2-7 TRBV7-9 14 CASSLATGIAEQYF
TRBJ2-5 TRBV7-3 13 CASSPGQQETQYF
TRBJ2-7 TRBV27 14 CASRGRGQAYEQYF
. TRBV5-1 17 CASPGTAAPPSSYEQYF
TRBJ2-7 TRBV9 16 CASSPAGTSGSYEQYF
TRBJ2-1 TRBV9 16 CASSAKPGQGYNEQFF
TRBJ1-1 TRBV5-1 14 CASSPDRANTEAFF
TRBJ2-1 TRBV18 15 CASSDLQGFGGEQFF
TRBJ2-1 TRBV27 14 CASSSSSGSNEQFF
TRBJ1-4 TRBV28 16 CASSLSLSLFNEKLFF
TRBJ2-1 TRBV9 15 CASSVDVGNYNEQFF
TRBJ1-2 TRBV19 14 CASRRQGGNYGYTF
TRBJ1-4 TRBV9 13 CASSLSTGAGLFF
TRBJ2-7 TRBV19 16 CATRRASGSSSYEQYF
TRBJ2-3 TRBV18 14 CASSPGRSTDTQYF
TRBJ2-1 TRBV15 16 CATSRDPASSYNEQFF
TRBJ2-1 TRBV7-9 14 CASSSDALHSEQFF
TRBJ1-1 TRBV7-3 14 CASRGGRVDTEAFF
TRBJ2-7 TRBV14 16 CASSHWDRSSSYEQYF
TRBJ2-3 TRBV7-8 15 CASSPLEQRTDTQYF
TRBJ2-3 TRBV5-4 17 CASSLVSSGAGTDTQYF
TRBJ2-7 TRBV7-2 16 CASSLDRGALGHRQYF
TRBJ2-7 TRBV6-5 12 CASRAGPYEQYF
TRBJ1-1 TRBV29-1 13 CSVAYGGLPGAFF
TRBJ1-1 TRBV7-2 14 CASSLARANTEAFF
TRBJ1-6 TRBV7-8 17 CASSRGSGPKNNSPLHF
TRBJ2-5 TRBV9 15 CASSASRERQETQYF
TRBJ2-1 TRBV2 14 CASNRGSSYNEQFF
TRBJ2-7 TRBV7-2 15 CASSLGGTLSYEQYF
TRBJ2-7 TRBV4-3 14 CASSQGGTAREQYF
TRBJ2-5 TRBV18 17 CASSPLRLAGGGETQYF
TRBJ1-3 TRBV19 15 CASKVAASSGNTIYF
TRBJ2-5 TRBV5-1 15 CASSLDGTRKETQYF
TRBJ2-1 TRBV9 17 CASSAIRTSEPGAEQFF
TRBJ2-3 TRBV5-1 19 CASSRGPPDRGSGTDTQYF
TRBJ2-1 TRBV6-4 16 CASSDGTSGAGNEQFF
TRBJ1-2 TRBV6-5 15 CASSPRQEGNYGYTF
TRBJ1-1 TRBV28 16 CASSLPRRRLNTEAFF
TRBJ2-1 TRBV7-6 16 CASSLEGLAGGHEQFF
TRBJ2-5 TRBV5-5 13 CASSLGPPVTQYF
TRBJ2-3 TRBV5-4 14 CASRRGGATDTQYF
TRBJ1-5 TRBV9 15 CASSVGLGGYQPQHF
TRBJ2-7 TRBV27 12 CASRQGTYEQYF
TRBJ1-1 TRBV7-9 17 CASSSSFRDRGGTEAFF
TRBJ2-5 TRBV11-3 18 CASSLGGWGQGDQETQYF
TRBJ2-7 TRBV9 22 CASSVRPLFEREPPMSSYEQYF
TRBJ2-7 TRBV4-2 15 CASSPAGVPFYEQYF
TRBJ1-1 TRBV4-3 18 CASSQEEFHSALITEAFF
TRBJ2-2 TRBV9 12 CASSAPFGELFF
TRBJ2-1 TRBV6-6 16 CASSYRGLARGDEQFF